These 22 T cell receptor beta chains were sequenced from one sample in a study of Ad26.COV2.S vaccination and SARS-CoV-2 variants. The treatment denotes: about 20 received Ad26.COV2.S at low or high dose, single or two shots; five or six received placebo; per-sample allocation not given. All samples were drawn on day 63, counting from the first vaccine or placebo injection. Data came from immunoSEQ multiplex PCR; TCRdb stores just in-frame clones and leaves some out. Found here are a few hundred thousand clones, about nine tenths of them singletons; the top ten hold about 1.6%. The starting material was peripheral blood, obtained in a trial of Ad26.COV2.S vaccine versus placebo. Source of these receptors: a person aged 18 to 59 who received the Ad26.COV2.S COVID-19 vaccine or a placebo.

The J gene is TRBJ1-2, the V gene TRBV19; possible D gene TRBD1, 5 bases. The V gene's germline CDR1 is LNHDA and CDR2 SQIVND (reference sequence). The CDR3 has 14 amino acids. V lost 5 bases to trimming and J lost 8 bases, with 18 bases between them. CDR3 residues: CASSPSGTPWGYTF. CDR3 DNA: TGTGCCAGTAGTCCCTCCGGGACCCCATGGGGCTACACCTTC.

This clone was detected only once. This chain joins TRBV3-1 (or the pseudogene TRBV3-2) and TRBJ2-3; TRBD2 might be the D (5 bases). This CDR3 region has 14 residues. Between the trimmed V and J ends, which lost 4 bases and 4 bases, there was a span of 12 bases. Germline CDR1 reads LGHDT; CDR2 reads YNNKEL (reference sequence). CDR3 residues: CASSLRASPDTQYF. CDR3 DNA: TGTGCCAGCAGCCTGAGGGCCAGCCCAGATACGCAGTATTTT.

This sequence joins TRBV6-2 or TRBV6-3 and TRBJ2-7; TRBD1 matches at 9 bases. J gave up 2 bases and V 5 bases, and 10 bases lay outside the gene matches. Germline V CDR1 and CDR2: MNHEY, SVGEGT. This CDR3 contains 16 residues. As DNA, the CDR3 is TGTGCCAGCAGTAACTACAGGGGGCGAGTTGCCTACGAGCAGTACTTC. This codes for CASSNYRGRVAYEQYF.

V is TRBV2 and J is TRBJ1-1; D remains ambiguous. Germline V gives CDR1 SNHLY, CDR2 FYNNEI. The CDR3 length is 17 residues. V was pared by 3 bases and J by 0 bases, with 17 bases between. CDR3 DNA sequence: TGTGCCAGCAGTGACGAACGCTTAGGGAGGATGAACACTGAAGCTTTCTTT. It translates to CASSDERLGRMNTEAFF.

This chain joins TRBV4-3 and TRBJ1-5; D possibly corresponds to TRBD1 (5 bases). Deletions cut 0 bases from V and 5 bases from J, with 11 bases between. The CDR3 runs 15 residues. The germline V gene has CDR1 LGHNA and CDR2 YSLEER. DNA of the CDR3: TGCGCCAGCAGCCAAGACAGGGCAGGGTATCAGCCCCAGCATTTT. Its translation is CASSQDRAGYQPQHF.

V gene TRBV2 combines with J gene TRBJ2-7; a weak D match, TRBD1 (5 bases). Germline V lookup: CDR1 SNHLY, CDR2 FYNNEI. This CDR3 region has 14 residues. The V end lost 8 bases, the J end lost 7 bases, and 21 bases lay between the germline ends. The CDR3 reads CASPEGAVKTEQYF. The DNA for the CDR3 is TGTGCCAGCCCGGAAGGGGCCGTAAAAACAGAGCAGTACTTC.

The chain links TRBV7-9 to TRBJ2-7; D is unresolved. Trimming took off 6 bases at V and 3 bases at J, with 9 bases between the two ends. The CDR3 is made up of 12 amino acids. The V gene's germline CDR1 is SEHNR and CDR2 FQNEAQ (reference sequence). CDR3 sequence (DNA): TGTGCCAGCAGTTCCGGCATCTACGAGCAGTACTTC. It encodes CASSSGIYEQYF.

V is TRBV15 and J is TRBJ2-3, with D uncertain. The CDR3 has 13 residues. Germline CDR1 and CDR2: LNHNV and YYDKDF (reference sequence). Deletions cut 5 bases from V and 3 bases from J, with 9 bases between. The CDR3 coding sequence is TGTGCCACCAGCGGTCTATCAACAGATACGCAGTATTTT. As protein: CATSGLSTDTQYF.

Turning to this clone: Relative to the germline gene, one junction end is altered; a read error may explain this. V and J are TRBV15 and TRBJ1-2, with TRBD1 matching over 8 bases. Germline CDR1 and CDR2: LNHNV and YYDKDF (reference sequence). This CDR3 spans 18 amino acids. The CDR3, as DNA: TGTGCCACCGGCAGGGGGCGCCGGTCGGGCCTCGGAGACTATGGCTACACCTTC. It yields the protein CATGRGRRSGLGDYGYTF.

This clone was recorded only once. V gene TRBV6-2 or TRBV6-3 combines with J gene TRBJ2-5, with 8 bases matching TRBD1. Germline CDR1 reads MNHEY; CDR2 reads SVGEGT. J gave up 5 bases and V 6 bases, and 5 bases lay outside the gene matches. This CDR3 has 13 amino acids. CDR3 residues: CASSRTGWETQYF. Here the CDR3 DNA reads TGTGCCAGCAGCAGGACAGGGTGGGAGACCCAGTACTTC.

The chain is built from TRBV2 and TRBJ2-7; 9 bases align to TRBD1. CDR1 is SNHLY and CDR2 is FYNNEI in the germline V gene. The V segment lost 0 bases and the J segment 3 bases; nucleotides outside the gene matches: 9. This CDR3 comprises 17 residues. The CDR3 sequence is CASSEALRGTGFYEQYF. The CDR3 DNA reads TGTGCCAGCAGTGAAGCGCTTCGGGGGACAGGGTTCTACGAGCAGTACTTC. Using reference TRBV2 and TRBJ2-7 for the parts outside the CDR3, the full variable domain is EPEVTQTPSHQVTQMGQEVILRCVPISNHLYFYWYRQILGQKVEFLVSFYNNEISEKSEIFDDQFSVERPDGSNFTLKIRSTKLEDSAMYFCASSEALRGTGFYEQYFGPGTRLTVT.

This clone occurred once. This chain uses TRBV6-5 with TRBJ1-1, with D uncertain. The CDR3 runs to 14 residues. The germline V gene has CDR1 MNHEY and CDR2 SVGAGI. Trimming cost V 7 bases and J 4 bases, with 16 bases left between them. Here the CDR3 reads CASTWTLGVTEAFF. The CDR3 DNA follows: TGTGCCAGCACATGGACGCTGGGCGTCACTGAAGCTTTCTTT.

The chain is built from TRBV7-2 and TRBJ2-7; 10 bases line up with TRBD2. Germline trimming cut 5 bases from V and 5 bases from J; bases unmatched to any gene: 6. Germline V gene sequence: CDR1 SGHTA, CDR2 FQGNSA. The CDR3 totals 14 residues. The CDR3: CASSSSGGLDEQYF. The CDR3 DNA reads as TGTGCCAGCAGCAGTAGCGGGGGGTTGGACGAGCAGTACTTC.

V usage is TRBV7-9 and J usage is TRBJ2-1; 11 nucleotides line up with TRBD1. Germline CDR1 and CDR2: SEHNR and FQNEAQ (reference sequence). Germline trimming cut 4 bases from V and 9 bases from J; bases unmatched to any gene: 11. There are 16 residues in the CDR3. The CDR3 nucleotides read TGTGCCAGCAGCTCACAGCTTGGACAGGGGGCCGCTGAGCAGTTCTTC. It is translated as CASSSQLGQGAAEQFF.

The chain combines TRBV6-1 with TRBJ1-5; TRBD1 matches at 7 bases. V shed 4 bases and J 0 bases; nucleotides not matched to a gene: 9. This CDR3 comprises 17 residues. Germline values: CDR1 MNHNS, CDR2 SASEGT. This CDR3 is CASSASVGGYSNQPQHF. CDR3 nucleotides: TGTGCCAGCAGTGCATCGGTAGGGGGCTATAGCAATCAGCCCCAGCATTTT.

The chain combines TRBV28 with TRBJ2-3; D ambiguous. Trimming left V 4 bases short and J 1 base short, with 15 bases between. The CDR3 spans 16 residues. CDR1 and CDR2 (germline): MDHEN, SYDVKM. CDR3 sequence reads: CASSSSRVSGTDTQYF. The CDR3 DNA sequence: TGTGCCAGCAGTTCTTCTAGAGTGTCGGGCACAGATACGCAGTATTTT.

The DNA for the CDR3 is TGTGCCAGCAGTTTATCGGCCAGCGGGGGGATTGTTGAGCAGTTCTTC. Translated: CASSLSASGGIVEQFF. The chain couples TRBV27 to TRBJ2-1, with 9 bases fitting TRBD2. Unmatched junction bases numbered 9, after V lost 0 bases and J lost 9 bases. This CDR3 spans 16 amino acids. Per germline, CDR1 MNHEY and CDR2 SMNVEV (reference sequence).

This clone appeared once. CDR3 residues: CASSQEWGGFSYEQYF. The CDR3 nucleotides are TGCGCCAGCAGCCAAGAATGGGGGGGGTTCTCCTACGAGCAGTACTTC. The rearrangement links TRBV4-1 to TRBJ2-7; 7 bases are a match to TRBD2. The CDR3 extends over 16 amino acids. V lost 0 bases to trimming and J lost 0 bases; unmatched junction nucleotides: 5. Germline CDR1 MGHRA, CDR2 YSYEKL.

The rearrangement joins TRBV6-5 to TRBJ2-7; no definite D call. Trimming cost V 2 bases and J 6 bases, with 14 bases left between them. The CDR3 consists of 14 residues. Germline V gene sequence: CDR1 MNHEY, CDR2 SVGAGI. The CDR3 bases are TGTGCCAGCAGTTACGTAGGTCCAAGGGTCGAGCAGTACTTC. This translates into CASSYVGPRVEQYF.

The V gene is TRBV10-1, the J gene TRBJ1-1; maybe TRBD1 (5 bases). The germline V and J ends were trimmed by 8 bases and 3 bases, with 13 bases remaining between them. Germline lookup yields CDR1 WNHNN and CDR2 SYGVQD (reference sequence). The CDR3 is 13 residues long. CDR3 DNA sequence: TGCGCCAGCTCTCCGAGACAGCACACTGAAGCTTTCTTT. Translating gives CASSPRQHTEAFF.

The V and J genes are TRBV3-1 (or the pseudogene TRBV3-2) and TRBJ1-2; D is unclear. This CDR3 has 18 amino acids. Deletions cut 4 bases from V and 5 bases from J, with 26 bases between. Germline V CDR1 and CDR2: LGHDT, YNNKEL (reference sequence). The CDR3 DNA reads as TGTGCCAGCAGCCCGCAAAGCAACCGGGAGTACAAAAGTTATGGCTACACCTTC. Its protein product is CASSPQSNREYKSYGYTF.

The CDR3, as DNA: TGTGCCAGCAGTCTAGGGGGGGGCACTGAAGCTTTCTTT. Its translation is CASSLGGGTEAFF. The chain uses TRBV9 and TRBJ1-1, with TRBD1 as a possible D gene (6 bases). The CDR3 has 13 amino acids. V was pared by 5 bases and J by 4 bases, with 12 bases between. Germline CDR1 SGDLS, CDR2 YYNGEE.